This is a list of T cell receptor beta chains from one sample in a study of cytomegalovirus exposure and HLA in healthy donors. TCRdb's copy holds only in-frame clones and misses some; the assay was immunoSEQ multiplex PCR. The sample includes 90,000 to 150,000 clones, roughly three fifths seen only once; the top ten take about 9.1%. The sequenced sample was PBMCs. The source of these receptors is a man in his forties in good health and CMV-seropositive. Both conserved end residues are part of each CDR3. A D gene is named only where the DNA matches it firmly. Where a row states a size, it is once, few, many or the class of an expanded clone; other rows omit it.

J,V,size,D,CDR3,DNA
TRBJ2-7,TRBV6-1,-,-,CASSPFTYEQYF,TGTGCCAGTTCCCCCTTTACCTACGAGCAGTACTTC
TRBJ1-3,TRBV19,-,TRBD1,CASSTRDRGRLAGNTIYF,TGTGCCAGTAGTACCCGGGACAGGGGGCGATTAGCTGGAAACACCATATATTTT
TRBJ2-1,TRBV7-7,-,TRBD2,CASSLGTSGTLYYEQFF,TGTGCCAGCAGCCTCGGGACTAGCGGGACGCTTTACTATGAGCAGTTCTTC
TRBJ2-1,TRBV11-3,few,-,CASSLDLGGDEQFF,TGTGCCAGCAGCTTAGATCTAGGAGGCGATGAGCAGTTCTTC
TRBJ2-1,TRBV4-1,-,-,CASSQVQRYNEQFF,TGCGCCAGCAGCCAAGTTCAGCGCTACAATGAGCAGTTCTTC
TRBJ2-7,TRBV2,-,-,CASSRGLGGYEQYF,TGTGCCAGCAGTCGAGGTCTCGGGGGCTACGAGCAGTACTTC
TRBJ1-3,TRBV7-9,once,-,CASSGPGGLGNTIYF,TGTGCCAGCAGCGGTCCCGGGGGGTTAGGAAACACCATATATTTT
TRBJ2-7,TRBV6-5,few,TRBD1,CASSYSWDSYEQYF,TGTGCCAGCAGTTACTCGTGGGACAGCTACGAGCAGTACTTC
TRBJ2-7,TRBV10-3,-,TRBD2,CAINDGTSGGASYEQYF,TGTGCCATCAATGACGGGACTAGCGGGGGGGCCTCCTACGAGCAGTACTTC
TRBJ2-5,TRBV4-2,-,-,CASSQEVARGGVETQYF,TGTGCCAGCAGCCAAGAAGTAGCCAGGGGAGGGGTAGAGACCCAGTACTTC
TRBJ2-6,TRBV5-1,-,-,CASSLGNSLTSGANVLTF,TGCGCCAGCAGCTTGGGTAACAGTCTTACCTCTGGGGCCAACGTCCTGACTTTC
TRBJ1-5,TRBV4-3,few,-,CASSQQEDQPQHF,TGCGCCAGCAGCCAACAGGAAGATCAGCCCCAGCATTTT
TRBJ2-1,TRBV11-1,few,TRBD2,CASSTGTSGSSYNEQFF,TGTGCCAGCAGCACAGGGACTAGCGGGTCGTCCTACAATGAGCAGTTCTTC
TRBJ1-6,TRBV10-3,-,-,CAISEAAFSYNSPLHF,TGTGCCATCAGTGAGGCCGCCTTCTCCTATAACTCACCCCTCCACTTT
TRBJ2-7,TRBV19,many,TRBD2,CASSIVAGGYEQYF,TGTGCCAGTAGTATAGTAGCGGGAGGATACGAGCAGTACTTC
TRBJ2-7,TRBV27,-,TRBD1,CASSRTGEVYEQYF,TGTGCCAGCAGTAGGACAGGGGAAGTCTACGAGCAGTACTTC
TRBJ2-2,TRBV6-5,-,-,CASSSTLTGELFF,TGTGCCAGCAGTTCCACTCTCACCGGGGAGCTGTTTTTT
TRBJ1-2,TRBV5-5,-,-,CASSSGPGYNYGYTF,TGTGCCAGCAGCTCGGGTCCGGGATATAACTATGGCTACACCTTC
TRBJ2-1,TRBV11-1,-,TRBD2,CASSLVLTSGIYNEQFF,TGTGCCAGCAGCTTAGTCTTAACTAGCGGGATTTACAATGAGCAGTTCTTC
TRBJ1-1,TRBV21-1,once,-,CASSKAGHLNTEAFF,TGTGCCAGCAGCAAAGCGGGACACCTGAACACTGAAGCTTTCTTT
TRBJ2-7,TRBV14,-,-,CASSHLGGVEVEQYF,TGTGCCAGCAGCCATTTAGGCGGAGTTGAAGTCGAGCAGTACTTC
TRBJ2-7,TRBV2,-,TRBD2,CASTPPGGGYEQYF,TGTGCCAGCACACCCCCGGGGGGAGGTTACGAGCAGTACTTC
TRBJ1-2,TRBV5-1,-,-,CASSSYRDGYTF,TGCGCCAGCAGTTCTTACAGGGATGGCTACACCTTC
TRBJ2-7,TRBV6-5,-,-,CASSYSTGTPSYEQYF,TGTGCCAGCAGTTACTCTACCGGGACACCTTCCTACGAGCAGTACTTC
TRBJ2-1,TRBV6-4,few,TRBD2,CASSDSSSGSWDEQFF,TGTGCCAGCAGTGACTCCTCTAGCGGGAGTTGGGATGAGCAGTTCTTC
TRBJ2-7,TRBV5-6,-,-,CASSLSGLPDYEQYF,TGTGCCAGCAGCTTGTCGGGCCTACCAGACTACGAGCAGTACTTC
TRBJ2-7,TRBV5-4,-,-,CASISFGGEQYF,TGTGCCAGCATTTCATTCGGGGGCGAGCAGTACTTC
TRBJ1-1,TRBV5-4,-,-,CASSLDRGDTEAFF,TGTGCCAGCAGCTTGGATCGGGGGGACACTGAAGCTTTCTTT
TRBJ1-1,TRBV9,few,TRBD1,CASSVEGTALTEAFF,TGTGCCAGCAGCGTAGAAGGGACAGCCCTCACTGAAGCTTTCTTT